This TCR beta chain derives from a study of type 1 and type 2 diabetes patients. Overall study results and limits: V and J gene usage correlated at around 0.97 between type 2 diabetes and control samples.

Of note for this clonotype: The antigen is unknown.

CDR3 length: 15 residues. Germline V gene lookup returns CDR1 LNHDA and CDR2 SQIVND (reference sequence). The V gene lost 3 bases and the J gene lost 7 bases, with 18 bases spanning the gap. PCR was run on genomic DNA. A primer set of 30 forward and 13 reverse primers amplified the CDR3. TCRdb ran MiXCR on the multiplex PCR reads and lists one entry per CDR3 protein. The table includes a few hundred thousand distinct CDR3 sequences, roughly 44% detected once. The TCR was taken from a man between 18 and 29 years old with type 2 diabetes. Sample: peripheral blood mononuclear cells (PBMCs). The chain uses TRBV19 and TRBJ1-2, with D tentatively TRBD1 (6 bases). Here the CDR3 DNA reads TGTGCCAGTAGTATCCAGGGGCAGAGTGGGGCTGGCTACACCTTC. Amino acids: CASSIQGQSGAGYTF.